This is a list of T cell receptor beta chains from one sample in a study of control samples from healthy donors and cancer patients. Sequenced by immunoSEQ multiplex PCR; TCRdb stores in-frame clones only, minus some. This table has about 67,000 clones, roughly 86% appearing once. The sequenced sample was PBMCs. These receptors came from a woman aged 45-65 years with head and neck cancer. CDR3s include the opening cysteine and the closing phenylalanine or tryptophan. The D gene is left open where the match is weak. For some rows the clone size is stated as once, few or many, or as a class when expanded; others skip it.

CDR3 length	V gene	clone size	D gene	J gene	CDR3 protein	CDR3 DNA
14	TRBV9	NA	NA	TRBJ1-1	CASSELGPNTEAFF	TGTGCCAGCAGCGAGTTGGGTCCGAACACTGAAGCTTTCTTT
13	TRBV12-3/TRBV12-4	NA	NA	TRBJ1-1	CASVGVMNTEAFF	TGTGCCAGCGTGGGTGTAATGAACACTGAAGCTTTCTTT
14	TRBV28	NA	NA	TRBJ2-7	CASRGLPSSYEQYF	TGTGCCAGCAGGGGATTACCGAGCTCCTACGAGCAGTACTTC
12	TRBV30	NA	NA	TRBJ1-1	CAWSAPSFEAFF	TGTGCCTGGAGTGCCCCGTCGTTTGAAGCTTTCTTT
15	TRBV5-6	NA	NA	TRBJ2-5	CASSFLVENQETQYF	TGTGCCAGCAGCTTTTTGGTTGAGAACCAAGAGACCCAGTACTTC
17	TRBV5-1	NA	TRBD2	TRBJ2-3	CASSFSPSGGAADTQYF	TGCGCCAGCAGCTTTAGCCCTAGCGGGGGGGCGGCAGATACGCAGTATTTT
19	TRBV19	NA	TRBD1	TRBJ2-6	CASSSPRGQASSGANVLTF	TGTGCCAGTAGTTCCCCCAGGGGACAGGCAAGCTCTGGGGCCAACGTCCTGACTTTC
15	TRBV6-5	once	NA	TRBJ1-2	CASSRKGDSSYGYTF	TGTGCCAGCAGTCGTAAGGGGGATTCAAGCTATGGCTACACCTTC
14	TRBV5-1	NA	NA	TRBJ2-7	CASSMGGTPYEQYF	TGCGCCAGCAGCATGGGGGGCACCCCCTACGAGCAGTACTTC
13	TRBV12-3/TRBV12-4	once	NA	TRBJ2-2	CATRGAGTGELFF	TGTGCCACAAGGGGGGCTGGCACCGGGGAGCTGTTTTTT
14	TRBV5-4	NA	TRBD1	TRBJ1-3	CASSRTGPGNTIYF	TGTGCCAGCAGCCGGACAGGACCTGGAAACACCATATATTTT
13	TRBV6-5	NA	TRBD1	TRBJ1-2	CASSYSTGGGYTF	TGTGCCAGCAGTTACTCGACAGGGGGTGGCTACACCTTC
13	TRBV19	NA	NA	TRBJ1-2	CASTGASVYGYTF	TGTGCCAGTACTGGGGCAAGTGTTTATGGCTACACCTTC
14	TRBV5-1	NA	NA	TRBJ1-4	CASSSRGRGEKLFF	TGCGCCAGCAGCAGCCGGGGGCGAGGTGAAAAACTGTTTTTT
13	TRBV2	NA	TRBD2	TRBJ2-1	CASRATSGGVKFF	TGTGCCAGCAGAGCGACTAGCGGGGGGGTGAAGTTCTTC
15	TRBV5-4	NA	TRBD1	TRBJ1-6	CASSLLTGEIAPLHF	TGTGCCAGCAGCTTGTTGACAGGGGAAATAGCACCCCTCCACTTT
15	TRBV5-4	NA	NA	TRBJ2-3	CASSLDGGATDTQYF	TGTGCCAGCAGCCTGGATGGGGGGGCAACAGATACGCAGTATTTT
15	TRBV6-6	NA	TRBD2	TRBJ2-3	CASSYGAGGGDTQYF	TGTGCCAGCAGTTACGGAGCGGGGGGAGGAGATACGCAGTATTTT
14	TRBV11-1	NA	NA	TRBJ2-2	CASSRQGGAGELFF	TGTGCCAGCAGCCGACAGGGAGGCGCCGGGGAGCTGTTTTTT
11	TRBV11-2	NA	NA	TRBJ1-2	CASSLLGGYTF	TGTGCCAGCAGCTTGCTCGGGGGCTACACCTTC
12	TRBV28	few	NA	TRBJ1-5	CASVGVRQPQHF	TGTGCCAGCGTCGGGGTACGACAGCCCCAGCATTTT
16	TRBV30	NA	NA	TRBJ2-3	CAWSVPDRPPRDTQYF	TGTGCCTGGAGTGTACCTGACCGACCCCCCCGGGATACGCAGTATTTT
15	TRBV11-2	NA	TRBD1	TRBJ2-7	CASSLAGTGNYEQYF	TGTGCCAGCAGCTTAGCCGGGACAGGGAACTACGAGCAGTACTTC
14	TRBV28	NA	NA	TRBJ2-5	CASSSPDRQETQYF	TGTGCCAGCAGTTCCCCGGACAGACAAGAGACCCAGTACTTC
15	TRBV28	NA	TRBD1	TRBJ1-3	CASYGDRVLGNTIYF	TGTGCCAGCTACGGAGACAGGGTCCTGGGAAACACCATATATTTT
18	TRBV5-1	NA	NA	TRBJ2-6	CASSLNGRPGSGANVLTF	TGCGCCAGCAGCTTGAACGGACGTCCGGGCTCTGGGGCCAACGTCCTGACTTTC
12	TRBV6-5	NA	TRBD2	TRBJ2-7	CASRGGVREQYF	TGTGCCAGCAGGGGAGGGGTTCGGGAGCAGTACTTC
16	TRBV11-1	NA	TRBD1	TRBJ2-7	CASSQRTGTGNMGQYF	TGTGCCAGCAGCCAACGGACCGGGACAGGCAATATGGGGCAGTACTTC
15	TRBV6-5	NA	TRBD2	TRBJ2-3	CASRLGLASTDTQYF	TGTGCCAGCAGGCTGGGACTAGCGAGCACAGATACGCAGTATTTT
14	TRBV7-2	NA	TRBD1	TRBJ1-6	CASRYGTGGPPLHF	TGTGCCAGCAGATATGGGACAGGCGGTCCACCCCTCCACTTT
15	TRBV2	NA	TRBD2	TRBJ2-7	CASKPLAGGVYEQYF	TGTGCCAGCAAGCCTCTAGCGGGGGGGGTCTACGAGCAGTACTTC
17	TRBV5-8	NA	NA	TRBJ2-2	CASSLYRHKPNTGELFF	TGTGCCAGCAGCTTGTACAGACATAAACCGAACACCGGGGAGCTGTTTTTT
15	TRBV28	NA	TRBD1	TRBJ2-2	CASSHRGRRTGELFF	TGTGCCAGCAGTCACAGGGGGCGTAGGACCGGGGAGCTGTTTTTT
16	TRBV5-1	NA	TRBD1	TRBJ1-1	CASSLGDRGWGTEAFF	TGCGCCAGCAGCTTGGGGGACAGGGGTTGGGGCACTGAAGCTTTCTTT
15	TRBV10-2	NA	NA	TRBJ2-2	CASGRDGGNTGELFF	TGCGCCAGCGGACGGGATGGGGGGAACACCGGGGAGCTGTTTTTT
15	TRBV5-1	NA	NA	TRBJ1-3	CASSLEGGSGNTIYF	TGCGCCAGCAGCTTGGAGGGGGGTTCTGGAAACACCATATATTTT
15	TRBV19	NA	TRBD2	TRBJ2-3	CASRARGGRTDTQYF	TGTGCCAGTAGGGCGCGGGGGGGCCGGACAGATACGCAGTATTTT
16	TRBV19	NA	NA	TRBJ1-1	CASSAPGRNFLTEAFF	TGTGCCAGTAGCGCTCCGGGGAGGAATTTCCTCACTGAAGCTTTCTTT
11	TRBV30	NA	NA	TRBJ1-6	CAWRHVLGLHF	TGTGCCTGGAGACACGTGCTGGGCCTCCACTTT
14	TRBV10-1	NA	NA	TRBJ2-1	CASSESLTYNEQFF	TGCGCCAGCAGTGAGTCCTTAACATACAATGAGCAGTTCTTC
17	TRBV9	NA	NA	TRBJ1-1	CASSVVGRVPGDTEAFF	TGTGCCAGCAGCGTAGTAGGTCGGGTCCCCGGGGACACTGAAGCTTTCTTT
13	TRBV28	NA	NA	TRBJ2-7	CASSLGVPYEQYF	TGTGCCAGCAGTCTGGGGGTACCCTACGAGCAGTACTTC
15	TRBV11-2	NA	NA	TRBJ1-2	CASSLEGGTFYGYTF	TGTGCCAGCAGCTTAGAGGGAGGGACCTTCTATGGCTACACCTTC
18	TRBV5-1	NA	TRBD1	TRBJ1-1	CASSRRSSGQGPGTEAFF	TGCGCCAGCAGTAGGCGATCCTCGGGACAGGGACCTGGGACTGAAGCTTTCTTT
14	TRBV5-1	NA	NA	TRBJ2-7	CASSLAGSSYEQYF	TGCGCCAGCAGCTTGGCGGGCAGTTCCTACGAGCAGTACTTC
15	TRBV5-1	few	NA	TRBJ1-5	CASSLEGGSNQPQHF	TGCGCCAGCAGCTTGGAGGGGGGTAGCAATCAGCCCCAGCATTTT
14	TRBV28	NA	NA	TRBJ1-2	CASSPRGAGDGYTF	TGTGCCAGCAGCCCCCGGGGGGCAGGGGATGGCTACACCTTC
12	TRBV9	NA	NA	TRBJ1-2	CASSAQGRGYTF	TGTGCCAGCAGCGCACAGGGCCGTGGCTACACCTTC
13	TRBV19	once	NA	TRBJ1-2	CASSMRANYGYTF	TGTGCCAGTAGTATGAGGGCTAACTATGGCTACACCTTC
12	TRBV15	NA	NA	TRBJ2-3	CATSRPTDTQYF	TGTGCCACCAGCAGGCCCACAGATACGCAGTATTTT
12	TRBV19	NA	NA	TRBJ2-7	CASSTGSYEQYF	TGTGCCAGTAGCACAGGCTCCTACGAGCAGTACTTC
13	TRBV7-9	NA	NA	TRBJ2-5	CASRAPMGETQYF	TGTGCCAGCAGGGCCCCAATGGGGGAGACCCAGTACTTC
12	TRBV28	NA	NA	TRBJ1-2	CASTPGGEGYTF	TGTGCCAGCACCCCCGGGGGGGAAGGCTACACCTTC
14	TRBV6-6	few	TRBD1	TRBJ1-5	CASSFTGANQPQHF	TGTGCCAGCAGTTTTACAGGGGCCAATCAGCCCCAGCATTTT
12	TRBV27	once	NA	TRBJ2-5	CASSRLGETQYF	TGTGCCAGCAGCCGGCTTGGGGAGACCCAGTACTTC
15	TRBV7-3	NA	NA	TRBJ2-5	CASSPTPETQETQYF	TGTGCCAGCAGCCCCACCCCAGAAACCCAAGAGACCCAGTACTTC
16	TRBV4-2	NA	NA	TRBJ1-1	CASSQENRQGYTEAFF	TGTGCCAGCAGCCAAGAAAATAGGCAGGGGTACACTGAAGCTTTCTTT
13	TRBV30	NA	NA	TRBJ1-1	CAWSFRGGTEAFF	TGTGCCTGGAGTTTCCGGGGGGGCACTGAAGCTTTCTTT
15	TRBV4-2	NA	NA	TRBJ2-2	CASSQEIGYTGELFF	TGTGCCAGCAGCCAAGAAATCGGATACACCGGGGAGCTGTTTTTT
13	TRBV20-1	NA	NA	TRBJ1-3	CSASLRGRNTIYF	TGCAGTGCTAGTCTCCGGGGACGAAACACCATATATTTT